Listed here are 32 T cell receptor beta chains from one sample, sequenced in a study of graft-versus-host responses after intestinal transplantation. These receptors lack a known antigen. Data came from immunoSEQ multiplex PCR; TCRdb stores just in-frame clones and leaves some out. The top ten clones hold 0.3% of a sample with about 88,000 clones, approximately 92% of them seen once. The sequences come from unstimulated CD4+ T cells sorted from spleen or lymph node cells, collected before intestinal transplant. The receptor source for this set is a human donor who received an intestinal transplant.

CDR3 protein: CASSTGTGVFYEQYF. In DNA form, the CDR3 reads TGTGCCAGCAGCACCGGGACAGGGGTTTTCTACGAGCAGTACTTC. The rearrangement joins TRBV28 to TRBJ2-7, with 10 positions matching TRBD1. The CDR3 runs to 15 residues. Germline CDR1 and CDR2: MDHEN and SYDVKM. V lost 6 bases, J lost 3 bases, and 8 bases stayed unmatched.

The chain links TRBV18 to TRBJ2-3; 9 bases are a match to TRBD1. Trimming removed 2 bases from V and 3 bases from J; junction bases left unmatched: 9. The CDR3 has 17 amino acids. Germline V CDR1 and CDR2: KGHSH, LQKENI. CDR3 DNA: TGTGCCAGCTCACCAATATCTAGGACAGGGGCGACAGATACGCAGTATTTT. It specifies CASSPISRTGATDTQYF. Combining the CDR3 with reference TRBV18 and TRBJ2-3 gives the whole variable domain NAGVMQNPRHLVRRRGQEARLRCSPMKGHSHVYWYRQLPEEGLKFMVYLQKENIIDESGMPKERFSAEFPKEGPSILRIQQVVRGDSAAYFCASSPISRTGATDTQYFGPGTRLTVL.

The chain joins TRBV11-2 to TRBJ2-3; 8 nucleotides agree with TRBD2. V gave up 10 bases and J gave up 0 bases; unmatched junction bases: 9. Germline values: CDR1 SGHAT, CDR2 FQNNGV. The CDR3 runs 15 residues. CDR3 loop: CATPKTSVSTDTQYF. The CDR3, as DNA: TGTGCCACCCCCAAGACTAGCGTTAGCACAGATACGCAGTATTTT.

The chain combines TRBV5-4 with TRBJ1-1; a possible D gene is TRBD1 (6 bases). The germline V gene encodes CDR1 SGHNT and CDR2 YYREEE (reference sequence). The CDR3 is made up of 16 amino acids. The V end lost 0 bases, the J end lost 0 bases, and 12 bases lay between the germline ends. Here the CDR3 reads CASSLAMDSLNTEAFF. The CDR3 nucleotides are TGTGCCAGCAGCTTGGCGATGGACAGCTTGAACACTGAAGCTTTCTTT.

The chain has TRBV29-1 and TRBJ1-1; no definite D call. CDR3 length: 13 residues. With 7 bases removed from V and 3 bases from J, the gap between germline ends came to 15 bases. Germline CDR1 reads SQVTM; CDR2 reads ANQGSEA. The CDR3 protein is CSAYPAEDTEAFF. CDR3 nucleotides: TGCAGCGCCTATCCGGCCGAGGACACTGAAGCTTTCTTT.

CDR3: CASSVKNTGELFF. For the CDR3, the DNA is TGTGCCAGCAGTGTGAAGAACACCGGGGAGCTGTTTTTT. The chain recombines TRBV6-1 with TRBJ2-2; D unresolved. V gave up 4 bases and J gave up 1 base, with 4 bases separating them. The CDR3 covers 13 residues. Germline V lookup: CDR1 MNHNS, CDR2 SASEGT.

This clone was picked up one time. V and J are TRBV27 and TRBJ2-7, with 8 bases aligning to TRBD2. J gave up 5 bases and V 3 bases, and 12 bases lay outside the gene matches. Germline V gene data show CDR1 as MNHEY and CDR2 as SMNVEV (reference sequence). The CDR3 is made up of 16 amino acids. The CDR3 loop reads CASSLGSGIGTDEQYF. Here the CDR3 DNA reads TGTGCCAGCAGTTTGGGTAGCGGGATCGGGACGGACGAGCAGTACTTC.

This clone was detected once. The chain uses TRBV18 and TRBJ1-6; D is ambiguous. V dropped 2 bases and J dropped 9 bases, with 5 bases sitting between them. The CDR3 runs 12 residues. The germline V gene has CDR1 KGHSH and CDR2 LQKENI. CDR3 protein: CASSPGTSPLHF. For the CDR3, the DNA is TGTGCCAGCTCACCAGGAACTTCACCCCTCCACTTT.

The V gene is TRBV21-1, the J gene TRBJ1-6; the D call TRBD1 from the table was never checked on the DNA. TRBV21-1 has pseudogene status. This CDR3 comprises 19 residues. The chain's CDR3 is CASSIHRGPNLFYNSPLHF. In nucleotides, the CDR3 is TGTGCCAGCAGCATACACAGGGGCCCCAATCTTTTCTATAATTCACCCCTCCACTTT.

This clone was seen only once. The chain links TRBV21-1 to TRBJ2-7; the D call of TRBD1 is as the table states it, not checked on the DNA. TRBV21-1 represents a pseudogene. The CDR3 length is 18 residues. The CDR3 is CASSFKAEQGAPLHEQYF. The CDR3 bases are TGTGCCAGCAGCTTCAAAGCGGAGCAGGGGGCTCCCTTACACGAGCAGTACTTC.

The CDR3 reads CASSSATSVGETQYF. In DNA, the CDR3 is TGCGCCAGCAGCTCCGCAACTAGCGTTGGCGAGACCCAGTACTTC. The chain carries TRBV5-1 and TRBJ2-5, with 7 positions matching TRBD2. V was clipped by 3 bases and J by 5 bases; unmatched bases: 10. Germline loops: CDR1 SGHRS, CDR2 YFSETQ. There are 15 residues in the CDR3.

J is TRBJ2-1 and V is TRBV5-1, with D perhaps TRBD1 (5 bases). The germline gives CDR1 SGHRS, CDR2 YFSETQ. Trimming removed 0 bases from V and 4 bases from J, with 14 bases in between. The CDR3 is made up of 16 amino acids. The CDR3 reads CASSLDAWGIYNEQFF. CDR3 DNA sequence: TGCGCCAGCAGCTTGGACGCCTGGGGCATTTACAATGAGCAGTTCTTC.

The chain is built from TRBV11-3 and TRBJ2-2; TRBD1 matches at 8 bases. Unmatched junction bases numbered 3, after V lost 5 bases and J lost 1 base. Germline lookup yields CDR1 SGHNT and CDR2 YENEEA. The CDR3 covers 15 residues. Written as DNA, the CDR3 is TGTGCCAGCAGCCCGGGACAGGTGAACACCGGGGAGCTGTTTTTT. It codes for CASSPGQVNTGELFF.

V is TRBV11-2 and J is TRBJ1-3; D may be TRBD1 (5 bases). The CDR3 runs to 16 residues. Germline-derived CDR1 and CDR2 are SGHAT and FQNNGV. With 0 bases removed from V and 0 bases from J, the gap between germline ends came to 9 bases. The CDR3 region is CASSLERGVSGNTIYF. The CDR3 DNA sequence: TGTGCCAGCAGCTTAGAGCGGGGGGTCTCTGGAAACACCATATATTTT. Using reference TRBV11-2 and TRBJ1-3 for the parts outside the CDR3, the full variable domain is EAGVAQSPRYKIIEKRQSVAFWCNPISGHATLYWYQQILGQGPKLLIQFQNNGVVDDSQLPKDRFSAERLKGVDSTLKIQPAKLEDSAVYLCASSLERGVSGNTIYFGEGSWLTVV.

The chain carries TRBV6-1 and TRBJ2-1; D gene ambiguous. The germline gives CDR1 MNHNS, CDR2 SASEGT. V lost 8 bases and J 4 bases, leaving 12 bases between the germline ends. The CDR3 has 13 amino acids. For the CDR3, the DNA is TGTGCCAGCCACCGTTCTCCTTACAATGAGCAGTTCTTC. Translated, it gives CASHRSPYNEQFF.

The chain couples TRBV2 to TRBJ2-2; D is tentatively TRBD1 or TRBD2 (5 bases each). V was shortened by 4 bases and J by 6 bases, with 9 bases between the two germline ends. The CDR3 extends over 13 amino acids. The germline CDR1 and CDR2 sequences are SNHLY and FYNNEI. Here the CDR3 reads CASSGSGPGELFF. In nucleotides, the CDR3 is TGTGCCAGCAGTGGATCGGGGCCCGGGGAGCTGTTTTTT.

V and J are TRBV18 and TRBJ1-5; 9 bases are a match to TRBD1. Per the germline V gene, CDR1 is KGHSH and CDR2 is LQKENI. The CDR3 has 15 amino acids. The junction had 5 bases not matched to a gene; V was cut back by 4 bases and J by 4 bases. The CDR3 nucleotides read TGTGCCAGCTCACGGGGGACAGGGATAAATCAGCCCCAGCATTTT. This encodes CASSRGTGINQPQHF.

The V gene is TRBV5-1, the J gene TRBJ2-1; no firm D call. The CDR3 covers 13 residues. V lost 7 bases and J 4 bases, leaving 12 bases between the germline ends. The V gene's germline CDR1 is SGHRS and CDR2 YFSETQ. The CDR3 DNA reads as TGCGCCAGCGGAATGTTAAATTACAATGAGCAGTTCTTC. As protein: CASGMLNYNEQFF.

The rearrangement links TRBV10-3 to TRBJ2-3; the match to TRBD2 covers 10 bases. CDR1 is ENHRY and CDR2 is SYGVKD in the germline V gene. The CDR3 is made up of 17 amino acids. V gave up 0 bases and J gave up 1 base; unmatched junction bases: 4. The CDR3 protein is CAISESVAGGRTDTQYF. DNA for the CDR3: TGTGCCATCAGTGAGTCGGTAGCGGGAGGTCGCACAGATACGCAGTATTTT.

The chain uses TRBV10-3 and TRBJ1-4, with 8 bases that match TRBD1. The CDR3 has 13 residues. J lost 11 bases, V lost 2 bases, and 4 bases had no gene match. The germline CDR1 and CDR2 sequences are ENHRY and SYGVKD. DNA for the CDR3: TGTGCCATCAGTGAGCAGGGGGCAGGGAAACTGTTTTTT. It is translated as CAISEQGAGKLFF.

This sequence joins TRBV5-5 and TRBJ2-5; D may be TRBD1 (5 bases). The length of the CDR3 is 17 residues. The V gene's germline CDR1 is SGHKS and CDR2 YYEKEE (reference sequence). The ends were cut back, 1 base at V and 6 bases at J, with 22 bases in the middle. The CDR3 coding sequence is TGTGCCAGCAGCTTGCTGGTTTTGGGGCAGAAGAAGCAGACCCAGTACTTC. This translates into CASSLLVLGQKKQTQYF.

CDR3 sequence: CASSLVTGSTDTQYF. The CDR3, as DNA: TGCGCCAGCAGCTTGGTAACTGGAAGCACAGATACGCAGTATTTT. The rearrangement links TRBV5-1 to TRBJ2-3, with no clear D. V was cut by 0 bases and J by 0 bases, with 8 bases left in between. The CDR3 contains 15 residues. Per germline, CDR1 SGHRS and CDR2 YFSETQ.

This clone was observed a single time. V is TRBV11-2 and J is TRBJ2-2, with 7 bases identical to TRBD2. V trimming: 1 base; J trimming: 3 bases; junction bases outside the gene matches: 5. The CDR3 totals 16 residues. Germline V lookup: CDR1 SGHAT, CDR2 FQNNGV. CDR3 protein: CASSLGTRLYTGELFF. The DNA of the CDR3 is TGTGCCAGCAGCTTAGGGACTAGGCTTTACACCGGGGAGCTGTTTTTT. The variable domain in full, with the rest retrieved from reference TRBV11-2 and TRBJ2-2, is EAGVAQSPRYKIIEKRQSVAFWCNPISGHATLYWYQQILGQGPKLLIQFQNNGVVDDSQLPKDRFSAERLKGVDSTLKIQPAKLEDSAVYLCASSLGTRLYTGELFFGEGSRLTVL.

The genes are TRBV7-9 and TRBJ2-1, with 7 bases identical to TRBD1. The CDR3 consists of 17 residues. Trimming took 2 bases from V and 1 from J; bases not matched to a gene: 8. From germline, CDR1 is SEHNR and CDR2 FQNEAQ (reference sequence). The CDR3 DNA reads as TGTGCCAGCAGCTTAAGGTCGGAGACAGGGTCCTACAATGAGCAGTTCTTC. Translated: CASSLRSETGSYNEQFF.

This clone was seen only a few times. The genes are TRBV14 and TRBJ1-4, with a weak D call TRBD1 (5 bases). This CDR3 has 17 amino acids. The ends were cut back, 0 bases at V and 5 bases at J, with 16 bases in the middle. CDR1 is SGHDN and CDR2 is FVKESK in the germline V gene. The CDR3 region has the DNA TGTGCCAGCAGCCAAGATTCGGCGGGGGTATCGAATGAAAAACTGTTTTTT. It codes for CASSQDSAGVSNEKLFF.

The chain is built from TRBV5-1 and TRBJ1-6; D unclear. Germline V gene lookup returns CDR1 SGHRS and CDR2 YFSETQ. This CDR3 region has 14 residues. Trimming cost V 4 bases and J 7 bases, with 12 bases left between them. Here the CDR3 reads CASSQALSNSPLHF. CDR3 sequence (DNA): TGCGCCAGCAGCCAGGCCCTATCAAATTCACCCCTCCACTTT.

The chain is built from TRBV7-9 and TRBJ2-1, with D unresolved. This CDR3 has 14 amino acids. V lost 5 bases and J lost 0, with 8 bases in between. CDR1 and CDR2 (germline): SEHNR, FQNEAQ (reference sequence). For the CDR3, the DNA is TGTGCCAGCAGCCGAAGGCCCTCCTACAATGAGCAGTTCTTC. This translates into CASSRRPSYNEQFF.

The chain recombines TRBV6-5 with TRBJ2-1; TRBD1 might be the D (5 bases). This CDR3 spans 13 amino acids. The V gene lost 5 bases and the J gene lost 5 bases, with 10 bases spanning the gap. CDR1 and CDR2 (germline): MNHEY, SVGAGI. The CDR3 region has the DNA TGTGCCAGCAGTCGGACACAGGACAATGAGCAGTTCTTC. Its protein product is CASSRTQDNEQFF.

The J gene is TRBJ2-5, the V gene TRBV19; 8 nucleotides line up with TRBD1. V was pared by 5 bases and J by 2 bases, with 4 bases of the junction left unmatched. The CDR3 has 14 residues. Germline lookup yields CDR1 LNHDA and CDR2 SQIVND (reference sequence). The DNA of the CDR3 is TGTGCCAGTAGTTCGGACAGGGAACAAGAGACCCAGTACTTC. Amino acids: CASSSDREQETQYF. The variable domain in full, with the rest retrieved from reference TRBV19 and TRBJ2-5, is DGGITQSPKYLFRKEGQNVTLSCEQNLNHDAMYWYRQDPGQGLRLIYYSQIVNDFQKGDIAEGYSVSREKKESFPLTVTSAQKNPTAFYLCASSSDREQETQYFGPGTRLLVL.

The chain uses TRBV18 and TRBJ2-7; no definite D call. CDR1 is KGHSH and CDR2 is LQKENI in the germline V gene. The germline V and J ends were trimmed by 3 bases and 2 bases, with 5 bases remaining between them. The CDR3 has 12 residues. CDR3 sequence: CASSPDPYEQYF. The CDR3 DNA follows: TGTGCCAGCTCACCCGACCCCTACGAGCAGTACTTC.

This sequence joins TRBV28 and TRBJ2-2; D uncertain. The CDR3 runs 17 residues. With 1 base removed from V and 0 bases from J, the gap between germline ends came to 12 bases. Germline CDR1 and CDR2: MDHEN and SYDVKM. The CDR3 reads CASSLLQTSANTGELFF. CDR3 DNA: TGTGCCAGCAGTTTATTGCAAACGTCGGCGAACACCGGGGAGCTGTTTTTT.

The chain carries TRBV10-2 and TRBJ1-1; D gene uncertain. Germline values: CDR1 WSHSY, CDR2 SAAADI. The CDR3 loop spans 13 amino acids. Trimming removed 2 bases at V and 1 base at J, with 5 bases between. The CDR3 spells CASSENANTEAFF. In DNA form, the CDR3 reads TGCGCCAGCAGTGAGAATGCGAACACTGAAGCTTTCTTT.